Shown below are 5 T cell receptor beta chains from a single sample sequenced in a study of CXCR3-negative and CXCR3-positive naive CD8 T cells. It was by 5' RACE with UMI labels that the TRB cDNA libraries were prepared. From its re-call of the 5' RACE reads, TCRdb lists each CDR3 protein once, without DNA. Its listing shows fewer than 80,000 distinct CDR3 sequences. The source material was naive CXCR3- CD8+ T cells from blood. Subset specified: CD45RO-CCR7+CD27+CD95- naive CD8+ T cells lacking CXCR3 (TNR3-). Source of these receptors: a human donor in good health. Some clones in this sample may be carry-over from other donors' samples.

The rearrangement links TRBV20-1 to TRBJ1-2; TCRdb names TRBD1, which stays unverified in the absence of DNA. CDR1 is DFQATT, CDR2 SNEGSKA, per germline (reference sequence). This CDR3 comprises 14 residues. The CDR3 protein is CSAWDPGQLYGYTF.

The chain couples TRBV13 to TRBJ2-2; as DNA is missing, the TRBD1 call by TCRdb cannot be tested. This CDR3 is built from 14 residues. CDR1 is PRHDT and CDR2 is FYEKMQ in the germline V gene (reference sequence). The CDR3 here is CASSARDSTGELFF.

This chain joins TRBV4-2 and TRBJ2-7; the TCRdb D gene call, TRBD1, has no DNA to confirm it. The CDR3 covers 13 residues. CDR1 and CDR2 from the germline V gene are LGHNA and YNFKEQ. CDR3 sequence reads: CASSQGQTYEQYF.

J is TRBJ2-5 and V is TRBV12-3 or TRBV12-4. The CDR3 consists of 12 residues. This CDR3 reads CASIGRGETQYF.

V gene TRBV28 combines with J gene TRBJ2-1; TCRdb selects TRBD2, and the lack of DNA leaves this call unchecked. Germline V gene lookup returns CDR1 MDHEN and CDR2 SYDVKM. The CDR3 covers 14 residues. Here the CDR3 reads CASSLVLGRSEQFF.